Listed below are T cell receptor beta chains from one sample, sequenced in a study of Ad26.COV2.S vaccination and SARS-CoV-2 variants. Assay used: immunoSEQ multiplex PCR; TCRdb lists only in-frame clones, some missing. The table includes some 7,000 clones, over 80% detected once. Sequencing used peripheral blood, obtained after recovery from COVID-19. Receptor source: a human donor who had recovered from COVID-19. Both conserved end residues are part of each CDR3. A D gene is named only where the DNA matches it firmly. Clone size is given for some rows only: seen once, a few or many times, or a class if the clone is expanded.

clone size | J gene | V gene | D gene | CDR3 protein | CDR3 DNA
NA | TRBJ2-7 | TRBV30 | NA | CAWRFGSSYEQYF | TGTGCCTGGAGATTCGGTAGCTCCTACGAGCAGTACTTC
NA | TRBJ1-4 | TRBV21-1 | NA | CASSKGQTPPQGEKLFF | TGTGCCAGCAGCAAGGGGCAGACCCCTCCACAGGGGGAAAAACTGTTTTTT
NA | TRBJ2-7 | TRBV3-1/TRBV3-2 | TRBD1 | CASSRTGAGSYEQYF | TGTGCCAGCAGCCGGACAGGGGCAGGCTCCTACGAGCAGTACTTC
NA | TRBJ2-6 | TRBV5-1 | NA | CASSPDREGASGANVLTF | TGCGCCAGCAGCCCGGACAGGGAGGGGGCCTCTGGGGCCAACGTCCTGACTTTC
NA | TRBJ2-5 | TRBV3-1/TRBV3-2 | NA | CASSQARARAQYF | TGTGCCAGCAGCCAAGCGCGGGCCAGGGCCCAGTACTTC
NA | TRBJ1-2 | TRBV12-3/TRBV12-4 | NA | CASSPGTDYGYTF | TGTGCCAGCAGTCCCGGGACGGACTATGGCTACACCTTC
NA | TRBJ2-3 | TRBV19 | NA | CASSMGNTQYF | TGTGCCAGTAGTATGGGGAATACGCAGTATTTT
NA | TRBJ1-1 | TRBV7-6 | NA | CASSLDGFKQGSTEAFF | TGTGCCAGCAGCTTAGACGGGTTTAAGCAGGGGAGCACTGAAGCTTTCTTT
NA | TRBJ2-1 | TRBV28 | TRBD2 | CASSLGGRASEQFF | TGTGCCAGCAGTTTAGGGGGGAGGGCCAGTGAGCAGTTCTTC
NA | TRBJ2-7 | TRBV19 | NA | CASSPEEQGWRYEQYF | TGTGCCAGTAGTCCCGAGGAACAGGGTTGGAGATACGAGCAGTACTTC
few | TRBJ1-6 | TRBV27 | NA | CASSLGSGLGSPLHF | TGTGCCAGCAGTTTAGGCTCAGGGCTAGGTTCACCCCTCCACTTT
NA | TRBJ2-3 | TRBV27 | NA | CASSGLWGGTDTQYF | TGTGCCAGCAGCGGACTATGGGGGGGCACAGATACGCAGTATTTT
NA | TRBJ2-2 | TRBV14 | NA | CASSRRTPGELFF | TGTGCCAGCAGCCGACGGACCCCCGGGGAGCTGTTTTTT
NA | TRBJ2-7 | TRBV11-1 | TRBD1 | CASSLKDRGSYEQYF | TGTGCCAGCAGCCTAAAGGACAGGGGCTCCTACGAGCAGTACTTC
NA | TRBJ2-4 | TRBV5-6 | NA | CASSLLKADKNIQYF | TGTGCCAGCAGCTTGTTGAAGGCAGATAAAAACATTCAGTACTTC
NA | TRBJ1-2 | TRBV6-5 | TRBD1 | CASRPGQGANYGYTF | TGTGCCAGCAGACCGGGACAGGGGGCAAACTATGGCTACACCTTC
NA | TRBJ2-7 | TRBV7-2 | TRBD2 | CASSSRTSGEQYF | TGTGCCAGCAGCTCGCGGACTAGCGGCGAGCAGTACTTC
NA | TRBJ2-2 | TRBV7-8 | NA | CASSLVLIGTGELFF | TGTGCCAGCAGCTTAGTCTTAATCGGCACCGGGGAGCTGTTTTTT
NA | TRBJ2-3 | TRBV12-3/TRBV12-4 | NA | CASSSTDTQYF | TGTGCCAGCAGTAGCACAGATACGCAGTATTTT
NA | TRBJ2-7 | TRBV5-6 | TRBD2 | CASSLETGRAYF | TGTGCCAGCAGCTTGGAGACGGGGAGGGCGTACTTC
NA | TRBJ2-2 | TRBV4-3 | NA | CASSQAGVTGELFF | TGCGCCAGCAGCCAAGCGGGAGTGACCGGGGAGCTGTTTTTT
NA | TRBJ2-7 | TRBV6-2/TRBV6-3 | TRBD2 | CASSSGSGRVSEQYF | TGTGCCAGCAGTTCGGGTAGCGGGAGGGTTTCCGAGCAGTACTTC
NA | TRBJ2-5 | TRBV7-9 | TRBD2 | CASSFGLAGQETQYF | TGTGCCAGCAGCTTTGGACTAGCGGGCCAAGAGACCCAGTACTTC
few | TRBJ1-5 | TRBV18 | NA | CASSPSGQPQHF | TGTGCCAGCTCACCTTCCGGGCAGCCCCAGCATTTT